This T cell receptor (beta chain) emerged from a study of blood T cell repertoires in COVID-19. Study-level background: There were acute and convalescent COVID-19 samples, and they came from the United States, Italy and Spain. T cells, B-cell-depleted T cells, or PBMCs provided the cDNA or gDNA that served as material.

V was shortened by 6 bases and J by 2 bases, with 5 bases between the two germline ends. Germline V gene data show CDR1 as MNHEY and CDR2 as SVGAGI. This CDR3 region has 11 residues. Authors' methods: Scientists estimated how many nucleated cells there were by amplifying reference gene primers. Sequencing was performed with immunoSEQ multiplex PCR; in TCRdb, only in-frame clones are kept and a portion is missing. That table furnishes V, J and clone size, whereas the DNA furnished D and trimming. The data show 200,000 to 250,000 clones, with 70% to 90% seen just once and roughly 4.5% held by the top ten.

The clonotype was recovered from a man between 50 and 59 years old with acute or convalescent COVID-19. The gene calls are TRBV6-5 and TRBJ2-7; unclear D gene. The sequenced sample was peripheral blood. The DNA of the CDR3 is TGTGCCAGCAGCACTACCTACGAGCAGTACTTC. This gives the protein CASSTTYEQYF.